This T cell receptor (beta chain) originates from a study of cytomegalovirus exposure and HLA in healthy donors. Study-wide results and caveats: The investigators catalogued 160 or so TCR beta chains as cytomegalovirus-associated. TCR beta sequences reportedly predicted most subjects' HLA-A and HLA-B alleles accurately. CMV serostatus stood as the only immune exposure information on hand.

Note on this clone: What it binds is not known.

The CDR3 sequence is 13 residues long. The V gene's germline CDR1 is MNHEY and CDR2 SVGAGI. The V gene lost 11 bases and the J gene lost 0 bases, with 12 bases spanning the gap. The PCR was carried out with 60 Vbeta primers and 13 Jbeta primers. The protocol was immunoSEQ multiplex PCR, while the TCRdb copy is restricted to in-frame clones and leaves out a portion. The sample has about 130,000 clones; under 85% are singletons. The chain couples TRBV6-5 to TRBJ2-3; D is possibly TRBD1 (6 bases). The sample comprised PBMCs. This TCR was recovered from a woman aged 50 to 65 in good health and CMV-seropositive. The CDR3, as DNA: TGTGCCGTAAGGGGGTCAAGCACAGATACGCAGTATTTT. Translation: CAVRGSSTDTQYF.